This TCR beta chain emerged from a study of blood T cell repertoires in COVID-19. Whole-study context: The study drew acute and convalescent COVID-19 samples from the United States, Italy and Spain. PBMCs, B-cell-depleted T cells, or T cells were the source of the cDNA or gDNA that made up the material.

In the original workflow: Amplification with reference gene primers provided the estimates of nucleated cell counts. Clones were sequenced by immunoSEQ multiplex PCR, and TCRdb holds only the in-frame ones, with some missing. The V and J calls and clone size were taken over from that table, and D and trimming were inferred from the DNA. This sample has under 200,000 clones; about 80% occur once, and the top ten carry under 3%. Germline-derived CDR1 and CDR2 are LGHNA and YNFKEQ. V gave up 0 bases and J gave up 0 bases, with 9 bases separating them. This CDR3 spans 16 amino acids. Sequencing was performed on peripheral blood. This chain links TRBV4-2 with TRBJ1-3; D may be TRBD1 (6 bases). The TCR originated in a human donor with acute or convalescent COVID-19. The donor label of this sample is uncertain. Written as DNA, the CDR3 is TGTGCCAGCAGCCAAGAGGGGGCAGCCTCTGGAAACACCATATATTTT. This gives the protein CASSQEGAASGNTIYF.